A selection of T cell receptor beta chains follows, all from one sample in a study of cytomegalovirus exposure and HLA in healthy donors. Generated by immunoSEQ multiplex PCR, the TCRdb table keeps only in-frame clones and is missing some. The sample records about 170,000 clones, more than 70% being singletons. Specimen: PBMCs. The receptor set was obtained from a male donor in good health and CMV-seronegative. The CDR3 runs from the conserved cysteine through the conserved F or W. The order of the fields is V gene, J gene, clone size, D gene, CDR3 DNA, CDR3 protein. D genes are given only for firm matches. Size tells how often a clone was seen (once, few, many) or the class of an expanded clone, and some rows leave it out.

TRBV5-1,TRBJ2-3,.,.,TGCGCCAGCAGCCCAAAACAGGGTGCTAGCACAGATACGCAGTATTTT,CASSPKQGASTDTQYF
TRBV18,TRBJ1-5,.,TRBD1,TGTGCCAGCTCTCCCGGACAGGGGGCCAGCAATCAGCCCCAGCATTTT,CASSPGQGASNQPQHF
TRBV10-3,TRBJ2-7,.,.,TGTGCCATCAGTGAGTCAGGCGGCTCCTACGAGCAGTACTTC,CAISESGGSYEQYF
TRBV28,TRBJ2-1,few,TRBD1,TGTGCCAGCAGCCGGGGGGACAGGGGGTTGTTCTTC,CASSRGDRGLFF
TRBV7-6,TRBJ2-3,once,.,TGTGCCAGCAGCTTAGCGCAGACAGGTACGCAGTATTTT,CASSLAQTGTQYF
TRBV19,TRBJ2-2,.,TRBD2,TGTGCCAGCAGGGGACTAGCGGGCACCGGGGAGCTGTTTTTT,CASRGLAGTGELFF
TRBV29-1,TRBJ2-2,.,.,TGCAGCGTCCAATACGACAGATCCGGGGAGCTGTTTTTT,CSVQYDRSGELFF
TRBV5-1,TRBJ2-1,.,TRBD2,TGCGCCAGCAGCTGGGAACGGACTAGAGGAAATGAGCAGTTCTTC,CASSWERTRGNEQFF
TRBV28,TRBJ1-1,.,.,TGTGCCAGCAGTCCACCCCGGGGGTACACTGAAGCTTTCTTT,CASSPPRGYTEAFF
TRBV5-4,TRBJ2-2,.,.,TGTGCCAGCAGCTTGGTAATTGGTGCAGGGAACACCGGGGAGCTGTTTTTT,CASSLVIGAGNTGELFF
TRBV5-1,TRBJ1-2,.,TRBD1,TGCGCCAGCAGCTTGCCGGGACAGGGCGAATTCTATGGCTACACCTTC,CASSLPGQGEFYGYTF
TRBV4-1,TRBJ2-3,few,TRBD2,TGCGCCAGCAGCCACCAACTAAGCGGGGGGCGCACAGATACGCAGTATTTT,CASSHQLSGGRTDTQYF
TRBV6-1,TRBJ2-2,.,.,TGTGCCAGCAGTGCAATCGGGGAGCTGTTTTTT,CASSAIGELFF
TRBV7-9,TRBJ1-2,.,TRBD1,TGTGCCAGCAGCTACCTGGGGACAGACCTCTATGGCTACACCTTC,CASSYLGTDLYGYTF
TRBV13,TRBJ1-2,.,.,TGTGCCAGCAGCTTACCTCAGATTAACTATGGCTACACCTTC,CASSLPQINYGYTF
TRBV7-6,TRBJ1-4,.,.,TGTGCCAGCAGCGAATCCTCAGGGGTTCGGGAAAAACTGTTTTTT,CASSESSGVREKLFF
TRBV7-9,TRBJ1-1,.,.,TGTGCCAGCAGCTTAGCGGAGACCCTGAACACTGAAGCTTTCTTT,CASSLAETLNTEAFF
TRBV5-6,TRBJ1-5,.,.,TGTGCCAGCAAGAAAGGGGGATCGGGCAATCAGCCCCAGCATTTT,CASKKGGSGNQPQHF
TRBV5-5,TRBJ1-1,.,.,TGTGCCAGCAGCTTTTTGAACAGGGTCACTGAAGCTTTCTTT,CASSFLNRVTEAFF
TRBV7-6,TRBJ2-7,.,TRBD1,TGTGCCAGCAGCTTAGGGACAGGGGAACATGACGAGCAGTACTTC,CASSLGTGEHDEQYF
TRBV5-1,TRBJ1-3,.,.,TGCGCCAGCAGCTTGGGGGCAAGCGGAAACTCTGGAAACACCATATATTTT,CASSLGASGNSGNTIYF
TRBV2,TRBJ2-1,.,TRBD1,TGTGCCAGCATTGAACCGGGACAGGGACGCAATGAGCAGTTCTTC,CASIEPGQGRNEQFF
TRBV7-3,TRBJ2-2,.,.,TGTGCCAGCAGCTCGCAGGGGTCGAACACCGGGGAGCTGTTTTTT,CASSSQGSNTGELFF
TRBV20-1,TRBJ2-7,.,.,TGCAGTGCCAGGGGTAGCTACGAGCAGTACTTC,CSARGSYEQYF
TRBV4-3,TRBJ2-7,.,TRBD2,TGCGCCAGCAGCCCCGGACTAGTCGGTGGGTACGAGCAGTACTTC,CASSPGLVGGYEQYF
TRBV6-6,TRBJ2-7,.,TRBD2,TGTGCCTCCCTCGGGGGGGAGGGTTCCTACGAGCAGTACTTC,CASLGGEGSYEQYF
TRBV7-9,TRBJ1-5,.,.,TGTGCCAGCAGCTTACCGGGGTGGGGTCAGCCCCAGCATTTT,CASSLPGWGQPQHF
TRBV9,TRBJ2-5,.,TRBD2,TGTGCCAGCAAAGGTAGCGGGGGGCAAGAGACCCAGTACTTC,CASKGSGGQETQYF
TRBV5-6,TRBJ1-3,.,.,TGTGCCAGCAGCTCGGGGGAATCTGGAAACACCATATATTTT,CASSSGESGNTIYF
TRBV5-4,TRBJ2-5,.,TRBD1,TGTGCCAGCAGCTCGGGACAGCAAGAGACCCAGTACTTC,CASSSGQQETQYF
TRBV5-1,TRBJ1-2,.,TRBD1,TGCGCCAGCAGCGCCTCCGGGACAGGGGCTGGCTACACCTTC,CASSASGTGAGYTF
TRBV27,TRBJ2-7,few,.,TGTGCCAGCAGACCTACGGGTGGGGAGCAGTACTTC,CASRPTGGEQYF
TRBV9,TRBJ1-1,.,.,TGTGCCAGCAGCGCCACAGGGTTTGGCACTGAAGCTTTCTTT,CASSATGFGTEAFF
TRBV28,TRBJ2-7,.,TRBD1,TGTGCCAGCAGATTACAGGGGGCCAGCTCCTACGAGCAGTACTTC,CASRLQGASSYEQYF
TRBV5-1,TRBJ2-5,.,.,TGCGCCAGCAGCTTGGCCGTGGGGCCGCAAGAGACCCAGTACTTC,CASSLAVGPQETQYF